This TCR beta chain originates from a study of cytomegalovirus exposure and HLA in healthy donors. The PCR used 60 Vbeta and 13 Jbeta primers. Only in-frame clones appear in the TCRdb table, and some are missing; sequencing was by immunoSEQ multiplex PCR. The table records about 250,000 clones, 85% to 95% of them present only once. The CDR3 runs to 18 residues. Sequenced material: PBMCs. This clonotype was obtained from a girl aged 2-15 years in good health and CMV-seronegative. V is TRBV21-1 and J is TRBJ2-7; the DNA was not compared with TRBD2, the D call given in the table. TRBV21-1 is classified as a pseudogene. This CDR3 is CASSKWGLAGAHTYEQYF. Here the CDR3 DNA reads TGTGCCAGCAGCAAATGGGGACTAGCGGGGGCACATACCTACGAGCAGTACTTC.